One and the same sample provided the 30 T cell receptor beta chains below, sequenced in a study of T-cell memory formation after mild COVID-19. TCRdb fed the 5' RACE reads into MiXCR, producing one record per CDR3 protein. The data hold around 130,000 distinct CDR3 sequences, with around 6.3% observed a single time. Sequencing input: PBMCs or a T cell subset sorted from them (not recorded which). The receptors derive from an adult woman who had mild COVID-19 (a few samples of this study predate the infection). Cell type and time point are not known.

This clonotype was seen at least ten times. The chain recombines TRBV12-3 or TRBV12-4 with TRBJ1-2; TRBD1 is a possible D gene (5 bases). CDR3 size: 14 residues. Trimming shortened V by 4 bases and J by 2 bases, and 11 bases separated the two germline ends. CDR3 coding DNA: TGTGCCAGCAGTTATGGCACAGGAAACTATGGCTACACCTTC. This sequence encodes CASSYGTGNYGYTF.

The chain employs TRBV20-1 and TRBJ2-1; unclear D gene. The CDR3 has 11 amino acids. Trimming shortened V by 0 bases and J by 8 bases, and 5 bases separated the two germline ends. The germline V gene encodes CDR1 DFQATT and CDR2 SNEGSKA (reference sequence). The DNA for the CDR3 is TGCAGTGCTAGAGATCTTGATGAGCAGTTCTTC. Encoded protein: CSARDLDEQFF.

J is TRBJ2-7 and V is TRBV12-2; TRBD2, the D gene given by the table, was not confirmed from the DNA. TRBV12-2 is reported as a pseudogene. This CDR3 has 13 amino acids. CDR3 DNA: TGTGCAAGTCGCTTAGTACTAGCGGCAGGGCAGTACTTC. It specifies CASRLVLAAGQYF.

This clonotype was observed many times. CDR3 DNA sequence: TGTGCCAGCAGCCGGACTAGCGAACGCACAGATACGCAGTATTTT. Encoded protein: CASSRTSERTDTQYF. The V gene is TRBV12-3 or TRBV12-4, the J gene TRBJ2-3; 9 nucleotides align to TRBD2. The CDR3 sequence is 15 residues long. V was clipped by 6 bases and J by 1 base; unmatched bases: 5.

This chain links TRBV15 with TRBJ2-7; 7 bases fit TRBD2. The trim removed 1 base at V and 3 bases at J, leaving 12 bases unmatched. CDR3 length: 17 residues. The germline V gene encodes CDR1 LNHNV and CDR2 YYDKDF (reference sequence). The CDR3 is CATSRGLGTTADYEQYF. The CDR3 DNA sequence: TGTGCCACCAGCAGAGGGTTGGGGACTACCGCCGACTACGAGCAGTACTTC.

V and J are TRBV6-5 and TRBJ1-1, with D perhaps TRBD1 (5 bases). This CDR3 has 13 amino acids. Germline CDR1 MNHEY, CDR2 SVGAGI. The V end was cut by 6 bases, the J end by 10 bases, with 18 bases between. CDR3 DNA: TGTGCCAGCAGCCTGGGGGGTTTGGGGTTAGCTTTCTTT. Protein product: CASSLGGLGLAFF.

This clonotype was picked up a small number of times. V usage is TRBV24-1 and J usage is TRBJ2-3; D remains ambiguous. CDR3 length: 15 residues. With 7 bases removed from V and 4 bases from J, the gap between germline ends came to 17 bases. Germline CDR1 KGHDR, CDR2 SFDVKD. The CDR3, as DNA: TGTGCCACCAGCCCGTGGGGAAGCAGCGCAGATACGCAGTATTTT. It specifies CATSPWGSSADTQYF.

This clonotype came up many times. The chain joins TRBV7-2 to TRBJ1-1; 9 bases are a match to TRBD1. The J segment lost 0 bases and the V segment lost 8 bases, leaving 4 bases of the junction unmatched. The CDR3 length is 14 residues. Germline lookup yields CDR1 SGHTA and CDR2 FQGNSA. This CDR3 is CASSGTGLNTEAFF. CDR3 nucleotide sequence: TGTGCCAGCTCCGGGACAGGGCTGAACACTGAAGCTTTCTTT.

The chain carries TRBV4-2 and TRBJ2-2, with a possible D match to TRBD2 (7 bases). CDR3 length: 16 residues. Trimming left V 1 base short and J 3 bases short, with 12 bases between. Germline CDR1 is LGHNA and CDR2 is YNFKEQ. The CDR3 DNA reads as TGTGCCAGCAGCCAAGCGGGGGGCCCGGACACCGGGGAGCTGTTTTTT. Translated, it gives CASSQAGGPDTGELFF.

The sample holds many counts of this clonotype. The V gene is TRBV6-1, the J gene TRBJ2-1; D gene unclear. V dropped 6 bases and J dropped 15 bases, with 21 bases sitting between them. The CDR3 is made up of 13 amino acids. Germline CDR1 is MNHNS and CDR2 is SASEGT. CDR3 sequence reads: CASSGSREDLMFF. The CDR3 bases are TGTGCCAGCAGCGGGTCTAGGGAAGACCTGATGTTCTTC.

This clonotype appeared a few times. The chain links TRBV15 to TRBJ1-2; no firm D call. The germline gives CDR1 LNHNV, CDR2 YYDKDF (reference sequence). V lost 0 bases to trimming and J lost 11 bases, with 13 bases between them. There are 13 residues in the CDR3. The CDR3, as DNA: TGTGCCACCAGCAGAGAACGGATCGCTGGTTACACCTTC. This encodes CATSRERIAGYTF.

The table lists this clonotype with a few counts. This chain uses TRBV20-1 with TRBJ2-3; TRBD2 is a possible D gene (5 bases). Looked up from germline, CDR1 is DFQATT and CDR2 is SNEGSKA (reference sequence). The CDR3 loop spans 15 amino acids. V lost 0 bases and J lost 2, with 12 bases in between. The CDR3: CSARDLSRATDTQYF. CDR3 DNA sequence: TGCAGTGCTAGAGATCTTTCGAGGGCCACAGATACGCAGTATTTT.

This clonotype was seen a few times. The V call is TRBV5-1, the J call TRBJ2-2, with D uncertain. This CDR3 has 15 residues. The germline CDR1 and CDR2 sequences are SGHRS and YFSETQ. Trimming left V 5 bases short and J 4 bases short, with 15 bases between. The CDR3 bases are TGCGCCAGCAGGCTTCCCACGATCGGCACCGGGGAGCTGTTTTTT. Residues: CASRLPTIGTGELFF.

This clonotype has only a few counts. A read error may produce the germline difference seen at one junction end. V is TRBV5-6 and J is TRBJ2-4; 7 bases line up with TRBD1. There are 20 residues in the CDR3. CDR1 is SGHDT, CDR2 YYEEEE, per germline. The CDR3 DNA sequence: TGTGCCAGCAGCTTGGACATAGGGACAGTCCCCGCCCTAGCCGAAAACATTCAGTACTTC. Translation gives CASSLDIGTVPALAENIQYF.

The genes are TRBV7-2 and TRBJ2-7, with TRBD2 matching over 11 bases. Germline V gives CDR1 SGHTA, CDR2 FQGNSA. Unmatched junction bases numbered 7, after V lost 4 bases and J lost 5 bases. This CDR3 has 15 residues. DNA for the CDR3: TGTGCCAGCAGCTCCGTAGCGGGAGGGGGGAACGAGCAGTACTTC. Translated, it gives CASSSVAGGGNEQYF.

This clonotype was detected a few times. The chain carries TRBV27 and TRBJ2-4, with unresolved D. The CDR3 runs 17 residues. Germline loops: CDR1 MNHEY, CDR2 SMNVEV (reference sequence). The germline V and J ends were trimmed by 2 bases and 9 bases, with 23 bases remaining between them. The CDR3 bases are TGTGCCAGCAGTTTAACCGCCCGCACAGTGCGAAAGGGCATTCAGTACTTC. Its protein product is CASSLTARTVRKGIQYF.

Ten or more counts support this clonotype. The J gene is TRBJ1-1, the V gene TRBV20-1; D is uncertain. Trimming removed 3 bases at V and 1 base at J, with 6 bases between. There are 12 residues in the CDR3. The V gene's germline CDR1 is DFQATT and CDR2 SNEGSKA (reference sequence). This CDR3 is CSASQTNTEAFF. As DNA, the CDR3 is TGCAGTGCTAGTCAGACGAACACTGAAGCTTTCTTT.

This clonotype has ten or more counts. The chain uses TRBV5-1 and TRBJ1-1; the D gene is possibly TRBD1 (5 bases). Trimming removed 3 bases from V and 7 bases from J, with 13 bases in between. From germline, CDR1 is SGHRS and CDR2 YFSETQ. This CDR3 contains 13 residues. The CDR3 coding sequence is TGCGCCAGCAGCTCCCCAGGGACCCTTGAAGCTTTCTTT. It codes for CASSSPGTLEAFF.

This clonotype was recorded at least ten times. An end of the junction does not agree with germline; a read error may underlie this. The rearrangement uses TRBV20-1 and TRBJ1-1; D is possibly TRBD1 (5 bases). CDR1 and CDR2 from the germline V gene are DFQATT and SNEGSKA (reference sequence). The CDR3 is 11 residues long. This CDR3 is CSAKPGTGAFF. For the CDR3, the DNA is TGCAGTGCCAAACCGGGGACTGGAGCTTTCTTT.

This clonotype occurred a few times. This chain links TRBV7-9 with TRBJ2-5; the D gene is possibly TRBD1 (6 bases). There are 13 residues in the CDR3. The V gene's germline CDR1 is SEHNR and CDR2 FQNEAQ (reference sequence). V lost 6 bases to trimming and J lost 2 bases, with 10 bases between them. The CDR3 region is CASRTQGQETQYF. DNA of the CDR3: TGTGCCAGCAGAACCCAGGGGCAAGAGACCCAGTACTTC.

As to this clonotype: An end of the junction differs from the germline gene, which may be a read error. The genes are TRBV4-1 and TRBJ2-6, with unresolved D. Germline lookup yields CDR1 MGHRA and CDR2 YSYEKL. This CDR3 region has 17 residues. Here the CDR3 DNA reads TGCGCCAGCAGCCAAGGCCCTGCGCTGTCTGTGGCCAACGTCCTGACTTTC. Its translation: CASSQGPALSVANVLTF.

In this sample, this clonotype turned up a few times. An end of the junction does not agree with germline; a read error may underlie this. The gene calls are TRBV20-1 and TRBJ1-5; perhaps TRBD1 as D (6 bases). CDR1 and CDR2 from the germline V gene are DFQATT and SNEGSKA (reference sequence). The CDR3 length is 14 residues. In nucleotides, the CDR3 is TGCAGTGCTAGTCCCCCGGGGGCAGGGCAGCCCCAGAATTTT. It yields the protein CSASPPGAGQPQNF.

In its sample, this clonotype was seen many times. The chain links TRBV6-2 or TRBV6-3 to TRBJ2-6; the D is unclear. The CDR3 runs 15 residues. Germline V gene sequence: CDR1 MNHEY, CDR2 SVGEGT. V gave up 6 bases and J gave up 2 bases, with 11 bases separating them. CDR3 sequence: CASRPMSAGANVLTF. CDR3 nucleotide sequence: TGTGCCAGCAGGCCAATGAGCGCTGGGGCCAACGTCCTGACTTTC.

This clonotype was observed a few times. The chain links TRBV20-1 to TRBJ1-1, with D hard to call. Germline CDR1 reads DFQATT; CDR2 reads SNEGSKA (reference sequence). The V gene lost 1 base and the J gene lost 11 bases, with 23 bases spanning the gap. CDR3 length: 15 residues. CDR3 in amino acids: CSARALRVTVLTAFF. CDR3 DNA sequence: TGCAGTGCTAGAGCCTTAAGGGTAACTGTGTTGACTGCTTTCTTT.

This clonotype was counted many times. The rearrangement links TRBV6-5 to TRBJ2-5, with no clear D. The CDR3 totals 10 residues. V was clipped by 8 bases and J by 5 bases, with 6 bases between them. The germline V gene encodes CDR1 MNHEY and CDR2 SVGAGI. The CDR3 nucleotides read TGTGCCAGCGGATTGGAGACCCAGTACTTC. Protein: CASGLETQYF.

This clonotype was observed many times. This chain connects TRBV7-3 to TRBJ1-2, with 8 nucleotides matching TRBD1. CDR1 and CDR2 (germline): SGHTA, FQGTGA. The CDR3 sequence is 15 residues long. The V and J ends lost 2 bases and 8 bases, in that order; junction bases with no gene match: 10. DNA of the CDR3: TGTGCCAGCAGCTTAGGACAGGGTCCCGTGGGCGGCTACACCTTC. This sequence encodes CASSLGQGPVGGYTF.

This clonotype was detected a few times. The chain has TRBV12-3 or TRBV12-4 and TRBJ2-3; D remains unclear. V was cut by 6 bases and J by 2 bases, with 21 bases left in between. CDR3 length: 17 residues. CDR3: CASSPNYSGKDTDTQYF. The CDR3 DNA follows: TGTGCCAGCAGCCCTAATTATTCAGGAAAAGACACAGATACGCAGTATTTT.

This clonotype was observed many times. This chain uses TRBV7-9 with TRBJ2-7; D may match TRBD1 or TRBD2 (5 bases each). Trimming left V 3 bases short and J 9 bases short, with 18 bases between. This CDR3 region has 14 residues. The germline CDR1 and CDR2 sequences are SEHNR and FQNEAQ (reference sequence). The CDR3 nucleotides are TGTGCCAGCAGCTTTACTCGGGACGGAGGCTGGCAGTACTTC. Translated, it gives CASSFTRDGGWQYF.

This clonotype was seen more than once but under ten times. J is TRBJ1-2 and V is TRBV20-1; the D gene is possibly TRBD1 (6 bases). Trimming left V 6 bases short and J 4 bases short, with 15 bases between. This CDR3 comprises 13 residues. The germline V gene has CDR1 DFQATT and CDR2 SNEGSKA (reference sequence). CDR3 nucleotide sequence: TGCAGTGCGCCCGACAGGTCGGGCTATGGCTACACCTTC. As protein: CSAPDRSGYGYTF.

This clonotype was recorded many times. This sequence joins TRBV24-1 and TRBJ2-3; 11 bases fit TRBD2. This CDR3 has 18 amino acids. The germline V gene encodes CDR1 KGHDR and CDR2 SFDVKD. The V gene end was trimmed by 3 bases and the J gene end by 2 bases; junction bases not matched to a gene: 9. The CDR3 loop reads CATSDPGLAGILTDTQYF. DNA of the CDR3: TGTGCCACCAGTGATCCCGGACTAGCGGGCATACTCACAGATACGCAGTATTTT.